A single sample is the source of the 32 T cell receptor beta chains below, sequenced in a study of blood T cell repertoires in COVID-19 (dated by TCRdb to the early 2020s). Libraries came from the immunoSEQ multiplex PCR assay. What TCRdb holds here is the immuneACCESS table cut down to in-frame rearrangements. Part of the clones is not present; checked against another copy, under half of the missing clones reflect an unresolved V gene, and the others are unexplained. The sample includes 65,000 to 70,000 clones, with about 86% observed a single time. Together, the top ten hold more than 1.4% of the sample. Sequenced material: peripheral blood. The receptors come from an older woman with acute or convalescent COVID-19.

The chain joins TRBV7-8 to TRBJ1-1, with D unclear. Per the germline V gene, CDR1 is SGHVS and CDR2 is FQNEAQ. V gave up 6 bases and J gave up 5 bases, with 13 bases separating them. The CDR3 is 13 amino acids. In nucleotides, the CDR3 is TGTGCCAGCAGAGAGACTGGAGGGACTGAAGCTTTCTTT. It codes for CASRETGGTEAFF.

V usage is TRBV7-2 and J usage is TRBJ2-1; D is undetermined. V lost 2 bases and J 5 bases, leaving 7 bases between the germline ends. CDR1 and CDR2 from the germline V gene are SGHTA and FQGNSA. There are 13 residues in the CDR3. The chain's CDR3 is CASSLYAHNEQFF. In DNA form, the CDR3 reads TGTGCCAGCAGCTTATACGCGCACAATGAGCAGTTCTTC.

The rearrangement joins TRBV4-2 to TRBJ1-2, with 7 bases lining up with TRBD1. The CDR3 consists of 14 residues. Germline loops: CDR1 LGHNA, CDR2 YNFKEQ. V was clipped by 2 bases and J by 6 bases; unmatched bases: 6. The CDR3 region is CASSQYRQGHGYTF. CDR3 coding DNA: TGTGCCAGCAGCCAATACCGACAGGGTCATGGCTACACCTTC.

V and J are TRBV10-3 and TRBJ2-3, with D unclear. CDR1 and CDR2 (germline): ENHRY, SYGVKD. Trimming pared 0 bases from V and 6 bases from J, leaving 4 bases between. This CDR3 is 12 amino acids long. In DNA, the CDR3 is TGTGCCATCAGTGAGTCGCAGGATACGCAGTATTTT. Translation gives CAISESQDTQYF.

V is TRBV28 and J is TRBJ1-1, with 9 bases aligning to TRBD1. This CDR3 comprises 15 residues. Germline assignment: CDR1 MDHEN and CDR2 SYDVKM. Losses at the gene ends were 5 bases for V and 3 bases for J; bases not matched to a gene: 7. The CDR3, as DNA: TGTGCCAGCAGTCCTCGAGGGACAGGGTACACTGAAGCTTTCTTT. It translates to CASSPRGTGYTEAFF.

The V call is TRBV7-4, the J call TRBJ2-4; D uncertain. This CDR3 is built from 15 residues. CDR1 is SGHVT, CDR2 SQSDAQ, per germline. V was trimmed by 4 bases and J by 5 bases, leaving 15 bases between them. The CDR3 here is CASSSIFIRENIQYF. Written as DNA, the CDR3 is TGTGCCAGCAGCTCAATTTTTATCCGGGAAAACATTCAGTACTTC.

The chain uses TRBV3-1 (or the pseudogene TRBV3-2) and TRBJ2-5; tentatively, D is TRBD2 (6 bases). Germline-derived CDR1 and CDR2 are LGHDT and YNNKEL (reference sequence). This CDR3 has 13 residues. The V gene lost 1 base and the J gene lost 7 bases, with 10 bases spanning the gap. CDR3 amino acids: CASSQGRGGTQYF. In DNA form, the CDR3 reads TGTGCCAGCAGCCAAGGGAGGGGTGGGACCCAGTACTTC.

The V gene is TRBV13, the J gene TRBJ1-6, with 9 bases that match TRBD1. V shed 5 bases, J shed 8 bases, and the junction held 7 bases outside the gene matches. Germline V CDR1 and CDR2: PRHDT, FYEKMQ (reference sequence). The CDR3 consists of 15 residues. The CDR3 is CASSRDRAGDSPLHF. CDR3 nucleotides: TGTGCCAGCAGCCGGGACAGGGCGGGGGATTCACCCCTCCACTTT.

The V and J genes are TRBV7-8 and TRBJ1-6; D perhaps matches TRBD1 (5 bases). The CDR3 sequence is 14 residues long. Trimming left V 6 bases short and J 10 bases short, with 16 bases between. Germline CDR1 SGHVS, CDR2 FQNEAQ. The CDR3 region has the DNA TGTGCCAGCAGGACCCAGGGTCTTATGTCACCCCTCCACTTT. Protein sequence: CASRTQGLMSPLHF.

The chain couples TRBV6-6 to TRBJ2-1; 11 nucleotides agree with TRBD2. CDR1 and CDR2 from the germline V gene are MNHNY and SVGAGI (reference sequence). The CDR3 covers 15 residues. With V trimmed by 6 bases and J by 7 bases, 8 bases remained unmatched. The CDR3 reads CASSPSGRFQNEQFF. CDR3 sequence (DNA): TGTGCCAGCAGCCCTAGCGGGAGGTTTCAAAATGAGCAGTTCTTC.

The chain is built from TRBV18 and TRBJ1-4; 9 nucleotides align to TRBD1. The V gene end was trimmed by 4 bases and the J gene end by 5 bases; junction bases not matched to a gene: 2. This CDR3 region has 14 residues. Germline V CDR1 and CDR2: KGHSH, LQKENI. CDR3 residues: CASSRGTGNEKLFF. CDR3 DNA sequence: TGTGCCAGCTCACGAGGGACAGGGAATGAAAAACTGTTTTTT.

The table lists this clone with a count of one. V usage is TRBV19 and J usage is TRBJ1-3, with D possibly matching TRBD1 (6 bases). The V gene lost 7 bases and the J gene lost 0 bases, with 13 bases spanning the gap. The CDR3 contains 15 residues. Per germline, CDR1 LNHDA and CDR2 SQIVND (reference sequence). CDR3 DNA sequence: TGTGCCAGTAAGGACAGATTCACCTCTGGAAACACCATATATTTT. Protein sequence: CASKDRFTSGNTIYF.

This chain uses TRBV28 with TRBJ1-2; D is uncertain. V lost 1 base and J lost 7, with 16 bases in between. There are 15 residues in the CDR3. Germline V CDR1 and CDR2: MDHEN, SYDVKM. The CDR3 nucleotides read TGTGCCAGCAGTTTATTGGAGGGCGTTAGTGGTGGCTACACCTTC. It codes for CASSLLEGVSGGYTF.

This chain joins TRBV18 and TRBJ1-1, with a weak D call TRBD1 (6 bases). Trimming pared 2 bases from V and 1 base from J, leaving 14 bases between. From germline, CDR1 is KGHSH and CDR2 LQKENI. The CDR3 has 16 amino acids. The DNA for the CDR3 is TGTGCCAGCTCACCAACGGCTACCAGGGGGAACACTGAAGCTTTCTTT. Translation gives CASSPTATRGNTEAFF.

This clone appeared once. This sequence joins TRBV7-9 and TRBJ2-3; 7 bases are a match to TRBD2. This CDR3 is 17 amino acids long. Germline trimming cut 0 bases from V and 4 bases from J; bases unmatched to any gene: 10. The germline gives CDR1 SEHNR, CDR2 FQNEAQ (reference sequence). CDR3 in amino acids: CASSLAVAGVMADTQYF. CDR3 nucleotide sequence: TGTGCCAGCAGCTTAGCGGTTGCGGGAGTGATGGCAGATACGCAGTATTTT.

This clone was recorded once. J is TRBJ1-5 and V is TRBV9, with D perhaps TRBD1 (6 bases). Germline CDR1 is SGDLS and CDR2 is YYNGEE. Trimming took off 0 bases at V and 12 bases at J, with 13 bases between the two ends. This CDR3 has 13 amino acids. The CDR3 DNA is TGTGCCAGCAGCGTAGAGCAGGACAGCCGCCAGCATTTT. Translated, it gives CASSVEQDSRQHF.

V and J are TRBV2 and TRBJ1-5; 8 nucleotides align to TRBD1. Unmatched junction bases numbered 3, after V lost 6 bases and J lost 5 bases. Germline CDR1 is SNHLY and CDR2 is FYNNEI. The CDR3 length is 13 residues. CDR3 nucleotides: TGTGCCAGCAGACAGGGGGAAGATCAGCCCCAGCATTTT. Translation: CASRQGEDQPQHF.

The J gene is TRBJ2-7, the V gene TRBV4-2; D perhaps matches TRBD1 (7 bases). CDR3 length: 16 residues. Trimming shortened V by 0 bases and J by 3 bases, and 15 bases separated the two germline ends. Looked up from germline, CDR1 is LGHNA and CDR2 is YNFKEQ. The CDR3 sequence is CASSQDHRGGFYEQYF. DNA of the CDR3: TGTGCCAGCAGCCAAGATCACAGGGGAGGTTTCTACGAGCAGTACTTC.

The J gene is TRBJ2-7, the V gene TRBV7-9; D ambiguous. Germline V lookup: CDR1 SEHNR, CDR2 FQNEAQ (reference sequence). V was clipped by 2 bases and J by 5 bases, with 4 bases between them. The CDR3 loop spans 11 amino acids. The CDR3 DNA is TGTGCCAGCAGCTTAAGCCACGAGCAGTACTTC. Amino acid sequence: CASSLSHEQYF.

This clone turned up a few times. The rearrangement joins TRBV27 to TRBJ2-1; 13 nucleotides match TRBD2. With V trimmed by 5 bases and J by 3 bases, 7 bases remained unmatched. The CDR3 has 17 residues. The germline CDR1 and CDR2 sequences are MNHEY and SMNVEV (reference sequence). The CDR3 sequence is CASSPRTSGGIYNEQFF. The CDR3 DNA reads TGTGCCAGCAGTCCGCGGACTAGCGGGGGTATCTACAATGAGCAGTTCTTC.

This clone was counted between two and nine times. The V gene is TRBV5-4, the J gene TRBJ2-7, with TRBD2 identical over 11 bases. The CDR3 contains 15 residues. Germline V CDR1 and CDR2: SGHNT, YYREEE (reference sequence). The junction had 3 bases not matched to a gene; V was cut back by 2 bases and J by 2 bases. DNA of the CDR3: TGTGCCAGCAGCTTCCTAGCGGGGGGCCCCTACGAGCAGTACTTC. The encoded protein is CASSFLAGGPYEQYF.

V is TRBV5-1 and J is TRBJ1-2, with a tentative D call TRBD1 (5 bases). Germline V gives CDR1 SGHRS, CDR2 YFSETQ. This CDR3 comprises 16 residues. The germline V and J ends were trimmed by 4 bases and 4 bases, with 20 bases remaining between them. CDR3 in amino acids: CASSQETAGGVYGYTF. In DNA, the CDR3 is TGCGCCAGCAGCCAAGAAACGGCGGGAGGGGTCTATGGCTACACCTTC.

This clone was counted only a few times. The gene calls are TRBV27 and TRBJ1-6; tentative D call: TRBD1 (5 bases). V was pared by 6 bases and J by 9 bases, with 12 bases between. CDR1 is MNHEY and CDR2 is SMNVEV in the germline V gene (reference sequence). The CDR3 is 13 residues long. The CDR3 DNA reads TGTGCCAGCAGATCGCAGGGCAGTTCACCCCTCCACTTT. It codes for CASRSQGSSPLHF.

The chain joins TRBV19 to TRBJ1-5; possible D gene TRBD1, 6 bases. Between the trimmed V and J ends, which lost 6 bases and 0 bases, there was a span of 12 bases. The CDR3 is made up of 15 amino acids. Per the germline V gene, CDR1 is LNHDA and CDR2 is SQIVND (reference sequence). The CDR3 sequence: CASRWGQTSNQPQHF. The DNA for the CDR3 is TGTGCCAGTAGATGGGGGCAGACTAGCAATCAGCCCCAGCATTTT.

This clone occurred once. V is TRBV28 and J is TRBJ1-6; a possible D gene is TRBD1 (6 bases). This CDR3 contains 14 residues. Germline CDR1 MDHEN, CDR2 SYDVKM. Deletions cut 11 bases from V and 6 bases from J, with 17 bases between. This CDR3 reads CAGKGGGINSPLHF. DNA for the CDR3: TGTGCCGGAAAAGGGGGGGGGATTAATTCACCCCTCCACTTT.

The rearrangement links TRBV13 to TRBJ1-1, with D uncertain. V dropped 4 bases and J dropped 0 bases, with 6 bases sitting between them. The CDR3 totals 13 residues. CDR1 and CDR2 (germline): PRHDT, FYEKMQ (reference sequence). CDR3 DNA sequence: TGTGCCAGCAGCTACGACATGAACACTGAAGCTTTCTTT. This encodes CASSYDMNTEAFF.

This clone was seen only once. V is TRBV10-3 and J is TRBJ1-6; tentatively, D is TRBD1 (6 bases). The CDR3 spans 14 residues. Germline CDR1 ENHRY, CDR2 SYGVKD. Trimming left V 6 bases short and J 9 bases short, with 15 bases between. CDR3 residues: CAISLGQIGSPLHF. In DNA, the CDR3 is TGTGCCATCAGCCTCGGACAGATAGGTTCACCCCTCCACTTT.

This clone was seen once. DNA for the CDR3: TGTGCCAGCGGCCAAGGGACTATTATTAACACCGGGGAGCTGTTTTTT. This codes for CASGQGTIINTGELFF. The rearrangement links TRBV5-8 to TRBJ2-2; 7 nucleotides match TRBD2. Germline assignment: CDR1 SGHTS and CDR2 YDEGEE. This CDR3 is 16 amino acids long. V gave up 7 bases and J gave up 2 bases; unmatched junction bases: 11.

The V call is TRBV21-1, the J call TRBJ2-7; the tabulated D call, TRBD2, remains unverified against the DNA. TRBV21-1 is marked as a pseudogene. This CDR3 is 14 amino acids long. CDR3 nucleotide sequence: TGTGCCAGCAGCCGGGTCAGAGACTACTACGAGCAGTACTTC. Amino acid sequence: CASSRVRDYYEQYF.

This rearrangement joins TRBV19 to TRBJ2-1; TRBD2 agrees at 11 bases. This CDR3 has 15 residues. In germline, CDR1 is LNHDA, CDR2 SQIVND (reference sequence). V shed 2 bases, J shed 8 bases, and the junction held 5 bases outside the gene matches. The CDR3 spells CASSISTSGSYEQFF. For the CDR3, the DNA is TGTGCCAGTAGTATATCAACTAGCGGGAGCTATGAGCAGTTCTTC. The full variable domain, rest sourced from reference TRBV19 and TRBJ2-1, is DGGITQSPKYLFRKEGQNVTLSCEQNLNHDAMYWYRQDPGQGLRLIYYSQIVNDFQKGDIAEGYSVSREKKESFPLTVTSAQKNPTAFYLCASSISTSGSYEQFFGPGTRLTVL.

The chain recombines TRBV30 with TRBJ1-1, with 7 positions matching TRBD1. Germline V CDR1 and CDR2: GTSNPN, SVGIG (reference sequence). Germline trimming cut 4 bases from V and 4 bases from J; bases unmatched to any gene: 12. This CDR3 comprises 15 residues. CDR3 sequence reads: CAWTMTRGAGTEAFF. CDR3 nucleotide sequence: TGTGCCTGGACCATGACCAGGGGGGCAGGCACTGAAGCTTTCTTT.

The genes are TRBV2 and TRBJ1-5; D is undetermined. V lost 4 bases, J lost 7 bases, and 17 bases lay in between. Germline V gene sequence: CDR1 SNHLY, CDR2 FYNNEI. The CDR3 has 15 residues. The CDR3 is CASSVEAAGIQPQHF. CDR3 in DNA: TGTGCCAGCAGTGTAGAGGCAGCCGGAATACAGCCCCAGCATTTT.